This T cell receptor (beta chain) stems from a study of blood T cell repertoires in COVID-19. Study details: Samples of COVID-19 (acute and convalescent) were obtained from the United States, Italy and Spain.

Recruitment covered under 25 US areas and drew participants whose ages spanned roughly 18 to 95 years. Authors' analysis steps: By means of reference gene primer amplification, nucleated cell counts were estimated. Sequencing was performed with immunoSEQ multiplex PCR; in TCRdb, only in-frame clones are kept and a portion is missing. D and trimming come from the DNA, and the V and J calls and clone size come from that table. The sample lists more than 400,000 clones, around 91% occurring once. In germline, CDR1 is SGDLS, CDR2 YYNGEE. The CDR3 totals 15 residues. J gave up 8 bases and V 0 bases, and 3 bases lay outside the gene matches.

Sequenced: PBMCs or T cells enriched from blood (not recorded which). This sequence joins TRBV9 and TRBJ2-2; 11 bases fit TRBD2. The clonotype comes from a young man who had recovered from COVID-19. The CDR3 protein is CASSVGLAGGGELFF. The CDR3 DNA reads as TGTGCCAGCAGCGTAGGTCTAGCGGGAGGAGGGGAGCTGTTTTTT.